The 6 T cell receptor beta chains presented below share a single source sample, sequenced in a study of T cell responses to AZD1222 COVID-19 vaccine. TCRdb's table, derived via immunoSEQ multiplex PCR, lists solely in-frame clones and lacks some. The sample comprises 130,000 or so clones, roughly 91% of which are singletons, and approximately 12% rests with the top ten. The material sequenced was peripheral blood, taken on day 0 of MenACWY control vaccination. The receptor set was obtained from an adult in good health.

This clone was recorded only once. This rearrangement joins TRBV6-5 to TRBJ2-1, with 9 bases aligning to TRBD1. Germline V gives CDR1 MNHEY, CDR2 SVGAGI. V dropped 4 bases and J dropped 5; count of bases not matched to a gene: 3. The CDR3 is 14 residues long. CDR3 nucleotide sequence: TGTGCCAGCAGTTCGGGACAGGGACACAATGAGCAGTTCTTC. It specifies CASSSGQGHNEQFF.

The V call is TRBV4-3, the J call TRBJ2-7, with TRBD1 identical over 9 bases. This CDR3 is built from 14 residues. The junction had 2 bases not matched to a gene; V was cut back by 2 bases and J by 3 bases. CDR1 is LGHNA and CDR2 is YSLEER in the germline V gene. CDR3 nucleotide sequence: TGCGCCAGCAGCCAAAGGACAGGGGACTACGAGCAGTACTTC. Residues: CASSQRTGDYEQYF.

V and J are TRBV25-1 and TRBJ1-1; no firm D call. The length of the CDR3 is 16 residues. V dropped 5 bases and J dropped 0 bases, with 16 bases sitting between them. CDR1 is MGHDK, CDR2 SYGVNS, per germline. The CDR3 bases are TGTGCCAGCAGTCCAAGGCTGGGATCAATGAACACTGAAGCTTTCTTT. Translation gives CASSPRLGSMNTEAFF.

J is TRBJ1-2 and V is TRBV11-1; tentative D call: TRBD1 (5 bases). Per germline, CDR1 SGHAT and CDR2 FQDESV (reference sequence). The CDR3 loop spans 15 amino acids. Trimming cost V 5 bases and J 2 bases, with 15 bases left between them. The DNA of the CDR3 is TGTGCCAGCAGCCGATCGACAGAATCGAACTATGGCTACACCTTC. The encoded protein is CASSRSTESNYGYTF.

The chain links TRBV11-3 to TRBJ2-7; either TRBD1 or TRBD2 may supply D (5 bases each). Trimming cost V 3 bases and J 0 bases, with 15 bases left between them. CDR1 SGHNT and CDR2 YENEEA come from the germline V gene. The CDR3 contains 16 residues. CDR3 amino acids: CASSLVGGTSSYEQYF. In DNA, the CDR3 is TGTGCCAGCAGCTTGGTAGGTGGGACGAGCTCCTACGAGCAGTACTTC.

This chain links TRBV14 with TRBJ2-3; 9 positions match TRBD2. Germline trimming cut 4 bases from V and 0 bases from J; bases unmatched to any gene: 5. The CDR3 spans 16 residues. Germline V lookup: CDR1 SGHDN, CDR2 FVKESK. CDR3 sequence reads: CASSPLAGDSTDTQYF. The CDR3 DNA sequence: TGTGCCAGCAGCCCTTTAGCGGGAGATAGCACAGATACGCAGTATTTT.